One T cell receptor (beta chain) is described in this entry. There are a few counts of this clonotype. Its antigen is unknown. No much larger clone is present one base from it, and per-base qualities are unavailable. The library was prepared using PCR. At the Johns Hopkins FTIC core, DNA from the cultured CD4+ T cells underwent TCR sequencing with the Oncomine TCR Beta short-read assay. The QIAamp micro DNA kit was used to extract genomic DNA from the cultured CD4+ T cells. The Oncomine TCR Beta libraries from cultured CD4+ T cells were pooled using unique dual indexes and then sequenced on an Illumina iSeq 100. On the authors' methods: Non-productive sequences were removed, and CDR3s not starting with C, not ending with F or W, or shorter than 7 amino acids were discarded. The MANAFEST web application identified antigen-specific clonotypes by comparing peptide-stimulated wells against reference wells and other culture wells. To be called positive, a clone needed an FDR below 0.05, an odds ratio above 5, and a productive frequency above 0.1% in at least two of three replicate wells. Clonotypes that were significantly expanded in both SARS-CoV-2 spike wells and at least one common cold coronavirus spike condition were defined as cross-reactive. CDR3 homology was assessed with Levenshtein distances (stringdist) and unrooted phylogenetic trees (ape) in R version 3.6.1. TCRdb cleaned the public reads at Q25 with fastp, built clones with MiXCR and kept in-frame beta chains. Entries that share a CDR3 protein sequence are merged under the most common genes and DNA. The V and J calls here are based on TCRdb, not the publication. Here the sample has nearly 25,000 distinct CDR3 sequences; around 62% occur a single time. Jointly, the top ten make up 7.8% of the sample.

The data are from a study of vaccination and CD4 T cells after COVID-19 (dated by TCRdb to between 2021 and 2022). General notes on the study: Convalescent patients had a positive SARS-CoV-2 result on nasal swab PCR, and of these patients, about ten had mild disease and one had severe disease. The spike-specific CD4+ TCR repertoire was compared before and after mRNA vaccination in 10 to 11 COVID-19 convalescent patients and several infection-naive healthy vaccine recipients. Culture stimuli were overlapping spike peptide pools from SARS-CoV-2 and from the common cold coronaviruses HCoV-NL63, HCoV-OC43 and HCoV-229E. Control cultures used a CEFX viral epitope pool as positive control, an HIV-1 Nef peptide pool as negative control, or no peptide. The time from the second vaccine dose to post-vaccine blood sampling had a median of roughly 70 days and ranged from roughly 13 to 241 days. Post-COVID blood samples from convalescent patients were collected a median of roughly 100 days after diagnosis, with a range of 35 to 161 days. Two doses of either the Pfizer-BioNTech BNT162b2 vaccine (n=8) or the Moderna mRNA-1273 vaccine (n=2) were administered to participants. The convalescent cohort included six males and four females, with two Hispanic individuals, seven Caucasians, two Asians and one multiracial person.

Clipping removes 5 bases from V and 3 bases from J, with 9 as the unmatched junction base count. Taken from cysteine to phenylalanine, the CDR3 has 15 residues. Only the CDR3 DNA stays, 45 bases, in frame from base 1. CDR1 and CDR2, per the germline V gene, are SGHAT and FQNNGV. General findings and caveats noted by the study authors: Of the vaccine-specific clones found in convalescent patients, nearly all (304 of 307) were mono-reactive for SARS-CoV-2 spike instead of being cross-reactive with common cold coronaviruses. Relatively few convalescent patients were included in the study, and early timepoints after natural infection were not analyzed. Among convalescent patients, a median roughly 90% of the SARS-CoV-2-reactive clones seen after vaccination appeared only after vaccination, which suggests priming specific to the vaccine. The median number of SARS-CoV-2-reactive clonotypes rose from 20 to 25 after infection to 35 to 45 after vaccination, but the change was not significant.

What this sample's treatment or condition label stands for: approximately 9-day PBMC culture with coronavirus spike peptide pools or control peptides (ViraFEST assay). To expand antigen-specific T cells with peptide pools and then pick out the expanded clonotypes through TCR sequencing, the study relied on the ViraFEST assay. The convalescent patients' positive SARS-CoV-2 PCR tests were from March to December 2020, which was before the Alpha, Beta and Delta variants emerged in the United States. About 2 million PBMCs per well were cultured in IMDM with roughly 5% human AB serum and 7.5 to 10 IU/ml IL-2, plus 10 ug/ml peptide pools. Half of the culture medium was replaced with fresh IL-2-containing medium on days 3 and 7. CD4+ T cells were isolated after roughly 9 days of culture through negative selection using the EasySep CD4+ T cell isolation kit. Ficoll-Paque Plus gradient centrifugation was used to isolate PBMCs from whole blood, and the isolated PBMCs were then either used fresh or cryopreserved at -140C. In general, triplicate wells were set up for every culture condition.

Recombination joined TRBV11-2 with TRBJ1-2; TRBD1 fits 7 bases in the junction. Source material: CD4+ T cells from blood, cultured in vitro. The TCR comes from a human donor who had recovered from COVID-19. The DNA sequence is TGTGCCAGCAGCCCAAACAGGGGTCCCTACTATGGCTACACCTTC. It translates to CASSPNRGPYYGYTF.